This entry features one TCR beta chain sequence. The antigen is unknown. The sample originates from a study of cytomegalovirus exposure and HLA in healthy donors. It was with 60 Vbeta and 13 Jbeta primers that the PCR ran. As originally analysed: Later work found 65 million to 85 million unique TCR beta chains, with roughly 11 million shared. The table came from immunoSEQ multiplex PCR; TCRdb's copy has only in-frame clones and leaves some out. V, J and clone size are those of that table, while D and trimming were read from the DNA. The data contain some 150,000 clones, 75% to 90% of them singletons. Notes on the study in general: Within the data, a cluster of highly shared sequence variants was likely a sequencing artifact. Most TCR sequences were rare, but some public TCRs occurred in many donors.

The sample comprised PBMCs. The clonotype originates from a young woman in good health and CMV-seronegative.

The CDR3: CASRPRTGVNEKLFF. The CDR3 region has the DNA TGTGCCAGCAGACCAAGGACAGGAGTTAATGAAAAACTGTTTTTT. This chain links TRBV2 with TRBJ1-4, with 7 bases identical to TRBD1. J gave up 4 bases and V 6 bases, and 8 bases lay outside the gene matches. CDR3 size: 15 residues. CDR1 and CDR2 from the germline V gene are SNHLY and FYNNEI.